Listed below are T cell receptor beta chains from one sample, sequenced in a study of T cell responses to AZD1222 COVID-19 vaccine. The table came from immunoSEQ multiplex PCR; TCRdb's copy has only in-frame clones and leaves some out. The table has some 150,000 clones, about 95% seen once; the top ten hold 0.95% to 1.5%. The sample in question was peripheral blood, obtained on day 0 of AZD1222 vaccination. The source is an adult in good health. Each CDR3 is given with its conserved first and last residue. D genes are given only for firm matches. Clone size is shown for a subset of rows, as once, few, many or a class of expanded clone.

cdr3_aa: CASRHSGSNQPQHF
cdr3_nt: TGTGCCAGCAGACACTCTGGGAGCAATCAGCCCCAGCATTTT
j_call: TRBJ1-5
clone_size: once
v_call: TRBV27
d_call: -

cdr3_aa: CASSSEIMNTEAFF
cdr3_nt: TGTGCCAGCAGTTCCGAGATAATGAACACTGAAGCTTTCTTT
j_call: TRBJ1-1
clone_size: -
v_call: TRBV6-2/TRBV6-3
d_call: -

cdr3_aa: CASSLGVRGLGYGYTF
cdr3_nt: TGTGCCAGCAGCTTAGGGGTCAGGGGGCTCGGGTATGGCTACACCTTC
j_call: TRBJ1-2
clone_size: -
v_call: TRBV7-2
d_call: TRBD1

cdr3_aa: CASSGGGEQFF
cdr3_nt: TGTGCCAGCAGCGGAGGGGGAGAGCAGTTCTTC
j_call: TRBJ2-1
clone_size: -
v_call: TRBV4-2
d_call: -

cdr3_aa: CASREDALDGYTF
cdr3_nt: TGTGCCAGCAGAGAGGATGCTTTAGATGGCTACACCTTC
j_call: TRBJ1-2
clone_size: -
v_call: TRBV28
d_call: -

cdr3_aa: CASSRLNRTGGNEKLFF
cdr3_nt: TGTGCCAGCAGTCGCCTGAACAGGACAGGGGGAAATGAAAAACTGTTTTTT
j_call: TRBJ1-4
clone_size: once
v_call: TRBV6-6
d_call: TRBD1

cdr3_aa: CASSPKAHAARISPLHF
cdr3_nt: TGCGCCAGCAGCCCAAAGGCCCACGCAGCGCGGATTTCACCCCTCCACTTT
j_call: TRBJ1-6
clone_size: -
v_call: TRBV23-1
d_call: -

cdr3_aa: CASRVRGAWTEAFF
cdr3_nt: TGTGCCAGCAGGGTCAGGGGTGCGTGGACTGAAGCTTTCTTT
j_call: TRBJ1-1
clone_size: -
v_call: TRBV27
d_call: -

cdr3_aa: CASSLATGPVYGYTF
cdr3_nt: TGTGCCAGCAGCTTAGCGACAGGGCCTGTCTATGGCTACACCTTC
j_call: TRBJ1-2
clone_size: -
v_call: TRBV7-9
d_call: TRBD1

cdr3_aa: CASSTRARNTIYF
cdr3_nt: TGTGCCAGTAGTACCCGGGCTCGAAACACCATATATTTT
j_call: TRBJ1-3
clone_size: -
v_call: TRBV19
d_call: -

cdr3_aa: CASSSLTVSGTVLLNRNQPQHF
cdr3_nt: TGTGCCAGCAGTTCCCTCACCGTCTCCGGGACGGTCCTGTTAAATAGAAATCAGCCCCAGCATTTT
j_call: TRBJ1-5
clone_size: -
v_call: TRBV28
d_call: -

cdr3_aa: CASSSRGPSYNEQFF
cdr3_nt: TGTGCCAGCAGTTCCAGGGGACCGTCCTACAATGAGCAGTTCTTC
j_call: TRBJ2-1
clone_size: -
v_call: TRBV27
d_call: -

cdr3_aa: CACQDPITGELFF
cdr3_nt: TGTGCCTGTCAGGATCCGATCACCGGGGAGCTGTTTTTT
j_call: TRBJ2-2
clone_size: -
v_call: TRBV19
d_call: -

cdr3_aa: CASSLVGNTQYF
cdr3_nt: TGTGCCAGCAGCTTAGTAGGAAATACGCAGTATTTT
j_call: TRBJ2-3
clone_size: -
v_call: TRBV7-9
d_call: -

cdr3_aa: CASSPSPGAMAAPLHF
cdr3_nt: TGTGCCAGCAGCCCCAGTCCAGGGGCCATGGCTGCACCCCTCCACTTT
j_call: TRBJ1-6
clone_size: -
v_call: TRBV9
d_call: -

cdr3_aa: CASTSPGMVYGYTF
cdr3_nt: TGTGCCAGCACCTCCCCCGGGATGGTCTATGGCTACACCTTC
j_call: TRBJ1-2
clone_size: -
v_call: TRBV7-9
d_call: -

cdr3_aa: CASSQERGTREAFF
cdr3_nt: TGTGCCAGCAGCCAAGAAAGGGGAACCCGTGAAGCTTTCTTT
j_call: TRBJ1-1
clone_size: -
v_call: TRBV4-2
d_call: -

cdr3_aa: CASSEGATNEKLFF
cdr3_nt: TGTGCCAGCAGTGAGGGGGCAACTAATGAAAAACTGTTTTTT
j_call: TRBJ1-4
clone_size: -
v_call: TRBV2
d_call: -

cdr3_aa: CASSHPGLRGEQFF
cdr3_nt: TGCGCCAGCAGCCACCCCGGGTTAAGGGGTGAGCAGTTCTTC
j_call: TRBJ2-1
clone_size: once
v_call: TRBV4-1
d_call: -

cdr3_aa: CASRNGGGEETQYF
cdr3_nt: TGTGCCAGCAGGAATGGGGGAGGGGAAGAGACCCAGTACTTC
j_call: TRBJ2-5
clone_size: -
v_call: TRBV28
d_call: TRBD2

cdr3_aa: CASSLPISGRADGANVLTF
cdr3_nt: TGTGCCAGCAGCTTACCTATTAGCGGGAGGGCTGATGGGGCCAACGTCCTGACTTTC
j_call: TRBJ2-6
clone_size: -
v_call: TRBV7-8
d_call: TRBD2

cdr3_aa: CASSRLAGGADTQYF
cdr3_nt: TGTGCCAGCAGCCGCCTAGCGGGAGGGGCAGATACGCAGTATTTT
j_call: TRBJ2-3
clone_size: once
v_call: TRBV2
d_call: TRBD2

cdr3_aa: CASSETFRTDTQYF
cdr3_nt: TGTGCCAGCAGTGAGACTTTCCGCACAGATACGCAGTATTTT
j_call: TRBJ2-3
clone_size: -
v_call: TRBV2
d_call: -

cdr3_aa: CASSIDGSRGYTF
cdr3_nt: TGTGCCAGTAGTATAGATGGTTCTCGTGGCTACACCTTC
j_call: TRBJ1-2
clone_size: -
v_call: TRBV19
d_call: -

cdr3_aa: CASRDRGSAGANVLTF
cdr3_nt: TGTGCCAGCCGAGACAGGGGTTCCGCTGGGGCCAACGTCCTGACTTTC
j_call: TRBJ2-6
clone_size: -
v_call: TRBV19
d_call: TRBD1

cdr3_aa: CASSELFPGSLSNQPQHF
cdr3_nt: TGTGCCAGCAGTGAACTGTTTCCTGGCTCGCTCAGCAATCAGCCCCAGCATTTT
j_call: TRBJ1-5
clone_size: -
v_call: TRBV6-1
d_call: -

cdr3_aa: CASSMQGSNQPQHF
cdr3_nt: TGTGCCAGTAGTATGCAGGGAAGCAATCAGCCCCAGCATTTT
j_call: TRBJ1-5
clone_size: once
v_call: TRBV19
d_call: -

cdr3_aa: CASSRLLQGEAFF
cdr3_nt: TGTGCCAGCAGCAGATTACTTCAGGGAGAAGCTTTCTTT
j_call: TRBJ1-1
clone_size: once
v_call: TRBV11-1
d_call: -

cdr3_aa: CASSDLAGSRNEQFF
cdr3_nt: TGTGCCAGCAGCGATCTAGCGGGAAGTCGGAATGAGCAGTTCTTC
j_call: TRBJ2-1
clone_size: -
v_call: TRBV6-6
d_call: TRBD2

cdr3_aa: CATGLAGAINEQFF
cdr3_nt: TGTGCCACTGGACTAGCGGGAGCTATCAATGAGCAGTTCTTC
j_call: TRBJ2-1
clone_size: -
v_call: TRBV2
d_call: TRBD2